This T cell receptor (beta chain) was found in a study of blood T cell repertoires in COVID-19. About the research overall: Sites in the United States, Italy and Spain provided acute and convalescent COVID-19 samples. In each case, the material was cDNA or gDNA derived from T cells, B-cell-depleted T cells, or PBMCs.

Seattle participants joined during active infection and were tracked over time. Per the study methods: Researchers report that nucleated cell counts were estimated from reference gene primer amplification. Measured with immunoSEQ multiplex PCR; TCRdb has only the in-frame clones, and not every one. The V and J calls and the clone size are those of that table, but D and trimming were determined from the DNA. The sample lists 170,000 or so clones, around nine tenths occurring once. V was trimmed by 9 bases and J by 5 bases, leaving 14 bases between them. The CDR3 length is 14 residues. CDR1 LNHNV and CDR2 YYDKDF come from the germline V gene (reference sequence).

The sample was peripheral blood. The J gene is TRBJ1-6, the V gene TRBV15; D is perhaps TRBD1 (5 bases). The sequence derives from a man aged 55-75 years with COVID-19, enrolled during active disease. The CDR3 DNA sequence: TGTGCCACAGCAGGGCAGCCTGATAATTCACCCCTCCACTTT. It encodes CATAGQPDNSPLHF.